This TCR beta chain was observed in a study of OX40 agonist ivuxolimab in advanced cancers. The CDR3 is made up of 15 amino acids. Germline-derived CDR1 and CDR2 are MNHEY and SVGAGI. Germline trimming cut 0 bases from V and 4 bases from J; bases unmatched to any gene: 4. Generated by immunoSEQ multiplex PCR, the TCRdb table keeps only in-frame clones and is missing some. The sample lists roughly 92,000 clones; around 85% were seen once. This chain joins TRBV6-5 and TRBJ2-7; 9 nucleotides align to TRBD1. The sequence was collected from an adult with an advanced solid tumor such as melanoma, head and neck, liver or kidney cancer. Sequenced material: CD4+ or CD8+ T cells sorted from blood, taken in a trial of the OX40 agonist ivuxolimab. The CDR3 DNA follows: TGTGCCAGCAGTTACTCCGGGACAGGGAGTTACGAGCAGTACTTC. Translated: CASSYSGTGSYEQYF.